This T cell receptor beta chain was sequenced in a study of blood T cell repertoires in COVID-19. The CDR3 has 15 residues. V trimming: 4 bases; J trimming: 8 bases; junction bases outside the gene matches: 12. Germline V gives CDR1 SQVTM, CDR2 ANQGSEA. This clone occurred a few times. Clones were sequenced by immunoSEQ multiplex PCR, and TCRdb holds only the in-frame ones, with some missing. The sample has about 76,000 clones, roughly 85% seen once. This TCR came from a man between 60 and 70 years old with COVID-19, enrolled during active disease. The chain joins TRBV29-1 to TRBJ1-2, with 11 bases identical to TRBD1. Sequencing was carried out using peripheral blood. The CDR3 nucleotides read TGCAGCGTTGGTCAGGACAGGGGGCGATCTGAGGGCTACACCTTC. Translating it yields CSVGQDRGRSEGYTF.